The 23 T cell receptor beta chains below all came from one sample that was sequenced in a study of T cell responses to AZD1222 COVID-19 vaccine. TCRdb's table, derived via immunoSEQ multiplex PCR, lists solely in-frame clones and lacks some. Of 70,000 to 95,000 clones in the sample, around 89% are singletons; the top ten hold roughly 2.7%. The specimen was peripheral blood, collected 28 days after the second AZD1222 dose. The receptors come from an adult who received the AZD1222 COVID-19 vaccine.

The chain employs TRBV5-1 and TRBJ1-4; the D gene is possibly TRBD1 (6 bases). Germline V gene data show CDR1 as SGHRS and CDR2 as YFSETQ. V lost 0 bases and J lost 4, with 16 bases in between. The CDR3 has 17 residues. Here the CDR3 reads CASSLGLSAGVNEKLFF. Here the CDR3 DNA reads TGCGCCAGCAGCTTGGGATTGTCGGCAGGGGTTAATGAAAAACTGTTTTTT.

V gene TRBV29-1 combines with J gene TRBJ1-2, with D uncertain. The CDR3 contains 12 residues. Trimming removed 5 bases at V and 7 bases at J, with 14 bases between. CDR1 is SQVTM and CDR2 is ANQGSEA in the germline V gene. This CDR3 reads CSVRQGHGGYTF. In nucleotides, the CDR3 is TGCAGCGTTCGACAAGGGCATGGTGGCTACACCTTC.

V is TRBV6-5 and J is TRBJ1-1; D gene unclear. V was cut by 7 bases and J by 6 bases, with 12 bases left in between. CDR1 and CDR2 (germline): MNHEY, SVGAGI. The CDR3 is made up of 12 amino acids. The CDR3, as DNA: TGTGCCAGCATAGCTCATACTTCTGAAGCTTTCTTT. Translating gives CASIAHTSEAFF.

The CDR3 nucleotides read TGTGCCAGCAGCGAAGGGGTTACAGGGGATGTGGAGACCCAGTACTTC. Translating it yields CASSEGVTGDVETQYF. The chain uses TRBV3-1 (or the pseudogene TRBV3-2) and TRBJ2-5, with 7 bases lining up with TRBD1. Germline lookup yields CDR1 LGHDT and CDR2 YNNKEL (reference sequence). The CDR3 length is 16 residues. J gave up 5 bases and V 5 bases, and 14 bases lay outside the gene matches.

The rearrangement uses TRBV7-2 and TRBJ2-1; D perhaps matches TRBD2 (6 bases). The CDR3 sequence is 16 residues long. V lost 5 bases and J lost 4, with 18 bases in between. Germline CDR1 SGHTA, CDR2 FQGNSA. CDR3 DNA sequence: TGTGCCAGCAGCCCCGGCCATCTAGCGCGTTACAATGAGCAGTTCTTC. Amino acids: CASSPGHLARYNEQFF.

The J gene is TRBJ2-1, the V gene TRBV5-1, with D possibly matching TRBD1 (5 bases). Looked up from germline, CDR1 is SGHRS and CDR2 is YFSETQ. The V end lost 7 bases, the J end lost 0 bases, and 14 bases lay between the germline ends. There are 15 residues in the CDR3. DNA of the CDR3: TGCGCCAGCCGGAAAACAGGAAGCTCCTACAATGAGCAGTTCTTC. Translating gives CASRKTGSSYNEQFF.

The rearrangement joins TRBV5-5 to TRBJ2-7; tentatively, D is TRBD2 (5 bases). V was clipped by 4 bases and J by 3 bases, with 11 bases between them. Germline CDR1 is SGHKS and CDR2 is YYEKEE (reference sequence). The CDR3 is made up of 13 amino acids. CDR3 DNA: TGTGCCAGCAGCCGGGAAAGGGTCTACGAGCAGTACTTC. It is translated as CASSRERVYEQYF.

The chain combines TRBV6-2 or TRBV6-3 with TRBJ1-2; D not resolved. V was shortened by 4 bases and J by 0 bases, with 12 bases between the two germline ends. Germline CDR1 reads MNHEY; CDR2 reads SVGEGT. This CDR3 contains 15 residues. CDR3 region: CASSFALGPNYGYTF. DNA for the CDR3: TGTGCCAGCAGTTTTGCCCTGGGTCCTAACTATGGCTACACCTTC.

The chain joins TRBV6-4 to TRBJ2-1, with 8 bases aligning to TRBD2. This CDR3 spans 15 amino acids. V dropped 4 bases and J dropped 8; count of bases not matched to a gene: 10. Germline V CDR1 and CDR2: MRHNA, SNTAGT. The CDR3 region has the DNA TGTGCCAGCAGTGTCGCGGGAGGTGGTGTTGATGAGCAGTTCTTC. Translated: CASSVAGGGVDEQFF.

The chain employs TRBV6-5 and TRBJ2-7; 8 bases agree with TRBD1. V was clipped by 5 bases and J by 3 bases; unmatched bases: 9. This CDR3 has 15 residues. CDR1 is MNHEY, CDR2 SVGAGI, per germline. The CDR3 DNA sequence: TGTGCCAGCAGTCTCGCAGGGGGCTTTAGCTACGAGCAGTACTTC. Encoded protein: CASSLAGGFSYEQYF.

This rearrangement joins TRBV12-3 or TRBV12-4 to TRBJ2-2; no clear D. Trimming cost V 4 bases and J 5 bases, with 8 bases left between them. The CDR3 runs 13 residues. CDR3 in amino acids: CASSSSRTGELFF. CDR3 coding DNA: TGTGCCAGCAGTTCCTCGCGGACCGGGGAGCTGTTTTTT.

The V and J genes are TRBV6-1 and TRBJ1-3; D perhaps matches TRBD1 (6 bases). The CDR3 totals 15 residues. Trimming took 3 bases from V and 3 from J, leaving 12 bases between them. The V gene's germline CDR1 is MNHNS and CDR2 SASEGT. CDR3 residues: CASSDPGANGNTIYF. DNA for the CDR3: TGTGCCAGCAGTGACCCGGGGGCGAATGGAAACACCATATATTTT.

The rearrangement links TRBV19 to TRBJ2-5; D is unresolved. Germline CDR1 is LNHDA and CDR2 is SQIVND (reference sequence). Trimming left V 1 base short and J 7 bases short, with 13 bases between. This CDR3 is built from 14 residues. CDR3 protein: CASSIGAASRTQYF. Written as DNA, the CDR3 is TGTGCCAGTAGTATAGGGGCCGCCTCAAGGACCCAGTACTTC. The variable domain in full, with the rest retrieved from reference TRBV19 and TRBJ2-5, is DGGITQSPKYLFRKEGQNVTLSCEQNLNHDAMYWYRQDPGQGLRLIYYSQIVNDFQKGDIAEGYSVSREKKESFPLTVTSAQKNPTAFYLCASSIGAASRTQYFGPGTRLLVL.

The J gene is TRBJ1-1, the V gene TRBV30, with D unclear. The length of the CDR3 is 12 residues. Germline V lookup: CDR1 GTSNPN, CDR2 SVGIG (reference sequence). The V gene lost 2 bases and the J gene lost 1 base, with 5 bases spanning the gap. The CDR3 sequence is CAWSWGNTEAFF. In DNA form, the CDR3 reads TGTGCCTGGAGTTGGGGGAACACTGAAGCTTTCTTT.

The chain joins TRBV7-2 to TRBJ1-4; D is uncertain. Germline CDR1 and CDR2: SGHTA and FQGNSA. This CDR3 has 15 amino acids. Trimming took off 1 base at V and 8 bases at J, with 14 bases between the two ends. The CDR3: CASSLEGRYGEKLFF. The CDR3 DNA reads TGTGCCAGCAGCTTAGAGGGCAGGTACGGCGAAAAACTGTTTTTT.

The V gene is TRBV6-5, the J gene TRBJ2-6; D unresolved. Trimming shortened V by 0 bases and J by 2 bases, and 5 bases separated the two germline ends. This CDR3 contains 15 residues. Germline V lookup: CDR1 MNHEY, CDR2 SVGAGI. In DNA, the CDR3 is TGTGCCAGCAGTTACTCGGGCCCTGGGGCCAACGTCCTGACTTTC. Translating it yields CASSYSGPGANVLTF.

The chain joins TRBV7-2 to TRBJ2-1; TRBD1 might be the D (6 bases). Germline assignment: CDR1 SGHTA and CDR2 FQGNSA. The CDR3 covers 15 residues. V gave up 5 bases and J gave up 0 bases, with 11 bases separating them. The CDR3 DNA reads TGTGCCAGCAGCGAGGACAGTAGCTCCTACAATGAGCAGTTCTTC. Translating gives CASSEDSSSYNEQFF.

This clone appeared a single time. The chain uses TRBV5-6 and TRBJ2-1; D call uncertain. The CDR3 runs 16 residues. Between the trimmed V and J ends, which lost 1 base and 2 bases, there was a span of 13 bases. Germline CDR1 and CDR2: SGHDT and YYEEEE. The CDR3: CASSLFRGLTYNEQFF. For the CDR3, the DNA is TGTGCCAGCAGCTTGTTCCGAGGATTAACCTACAATGAGCAGTTCTTC. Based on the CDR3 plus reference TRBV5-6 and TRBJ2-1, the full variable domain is DAGVTQSPTHLIKTRGQQVTLRCSPKSGHDTVSWYQQALGQGPQFIFQYYEEEERQRGNFPDRFSGHQFPNYSSELNVNALLLGDSALYLCASSLFRGLTYNEQFFGPGTRLTVL.

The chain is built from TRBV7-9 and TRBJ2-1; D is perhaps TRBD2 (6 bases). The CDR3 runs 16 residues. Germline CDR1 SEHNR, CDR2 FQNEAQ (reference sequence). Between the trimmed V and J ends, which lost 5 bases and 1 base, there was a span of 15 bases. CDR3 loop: CASSLHLGGSYNEQFF. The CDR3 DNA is TGTGCCAGCAGCCTACACCTCGGAGGGTCCTACAATGAGCAGTTCTTC.

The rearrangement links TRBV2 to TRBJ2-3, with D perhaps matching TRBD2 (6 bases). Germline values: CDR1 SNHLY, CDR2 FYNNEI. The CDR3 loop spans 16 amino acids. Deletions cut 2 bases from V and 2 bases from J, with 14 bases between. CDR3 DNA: TGTGCCAGCAGTGAAAGGGGCGGGGCCTTCACAGATACGCAGTATTTT. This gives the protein CASSERGGAFTDTQYF.

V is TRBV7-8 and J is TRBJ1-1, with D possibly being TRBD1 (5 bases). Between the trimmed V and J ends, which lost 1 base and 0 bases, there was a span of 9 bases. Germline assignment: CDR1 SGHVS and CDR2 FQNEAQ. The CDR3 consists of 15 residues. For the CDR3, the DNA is TGTGCCAGCAGCTTAGATCGGGGGATGAACACTGAAGCTTTCTTT. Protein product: CASSLDRGMNTEAFF.

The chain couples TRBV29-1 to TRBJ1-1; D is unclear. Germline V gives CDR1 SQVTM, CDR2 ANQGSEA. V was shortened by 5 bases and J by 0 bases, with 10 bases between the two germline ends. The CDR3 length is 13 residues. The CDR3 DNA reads TGCAGCGTTACCAGTCCACTGAACACTGAAGCTTTCTTT. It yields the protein CSVTSPLNTEAFF.

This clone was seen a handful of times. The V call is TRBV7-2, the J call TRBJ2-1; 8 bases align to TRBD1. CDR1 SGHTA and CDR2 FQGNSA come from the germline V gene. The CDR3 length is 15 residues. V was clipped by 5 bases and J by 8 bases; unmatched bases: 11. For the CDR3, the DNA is TGTGCCAGCAGCCACGGGGGACAGGTTCCGGATGAGCAGTTCTTC. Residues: CASSHGGQVPDEQFF.